Below, 5 T cell receptor beta chains from the same sample are listed, as sequenced in a study of response to subunit inactivated influenza vaccine. TCRdb fed the RT-PCR reads into MiXCR, producing one record per CDR3 protein. This table has approximately 730,000 distinct CDR3 sequences, about 15% appearing once. The sample was PBMCs from blood, taken less than 15 days before vaccination. Source of these receptors: a man aged 45-65 years who received an inactivated influenza vaccine.

The V gene is TRBV20-1, the J gene TRBJ2-2; the match to TRBD2 covers 12 bases. CDR1 is DFQATT, CDR2 SNEGSKA, per germline (reference sequence). Unmatched junction bases numbered 14, after V lost 3 bases and J lost 6 bases. The CDR3 runs 18 residues. In DNA form, the CDR3 reads TGCAGTGCTAGGGCGGGTCCTCTAGCGGGAGGGCGAGCCGGGGAGCTGTTTTTT. Protein sequence: CSARAGPLAGGRAGELFF.

This clonotype was counted many times. This chain connects TRBV6-2 or TRBV6-3 to TRBJ1-1, with D perhaps TRBD1 (5 bases). V shed 1 base and J shed 4 bases, with 10 bases lying between them. This CDR3 contains 14 residues. Per the germline V gene, CDR1 is MNHEY and CDR2 is SVGEGT. The CDR3 region is CASSYYGGGTEAFF. CDR3 bases: TGTGCCAGCAGTTACTATGGGGGAGGCACTGAAGCTTTCTTT.

This clonotype was seen a few times. This chain connects TRBV6-5 to TRBJ1-2; tentative D call: TRBD1 (5 bases). Germline V lookup: CDR1 MNHEY, CDR2 SVGAGI. This CDR3 has 17 amino acids. V was trimmed by 0 bases and J by 5 bases, leaving 19 bases between them. The CDR3 reads CASSYSMRRGASYGYTF. The CDR3 coding sequence is TGTGCCAGCAGTTACTCGATGAGGAGGGGCGCTTCTTATGGCTACACCTTC.

This clonotype showed up just a few times. This chain joins TRBV12-3 or TRBV12-4 and TRBJ2-5; D may be TRBD2 (7 bases). The CDR3 consists of 15 residues. V was trimmed by 0 bases and J by 4 bases, leaving 12 bases between them. CDR3 coding DNA: TGTGCCAGCAGTTTAGCGGGGGGGCTGTCAGAGACCCAGTACTTC. Amino acid sequence: CASSLAGGLSETQYF.

The CDR3 region is CSARPLTSSGQYEQYF. The CDR3 DNA sequence: TGCAGTGCTAGACCCTTAACGTCTAGCGGACAATACGAGCAGTACTTC. The chain links TRBV20-1 to TRBJ2-7, with TRBD2 matching over 7 bases. Germline loops: CDR1 DFQATT, CDR2 SNEGSKA (reference sequence). V lost 2 bases to trimming and J lost 4 bases; unmatched junction nucleotides: 14. This CDR3 has 16 amino acids.